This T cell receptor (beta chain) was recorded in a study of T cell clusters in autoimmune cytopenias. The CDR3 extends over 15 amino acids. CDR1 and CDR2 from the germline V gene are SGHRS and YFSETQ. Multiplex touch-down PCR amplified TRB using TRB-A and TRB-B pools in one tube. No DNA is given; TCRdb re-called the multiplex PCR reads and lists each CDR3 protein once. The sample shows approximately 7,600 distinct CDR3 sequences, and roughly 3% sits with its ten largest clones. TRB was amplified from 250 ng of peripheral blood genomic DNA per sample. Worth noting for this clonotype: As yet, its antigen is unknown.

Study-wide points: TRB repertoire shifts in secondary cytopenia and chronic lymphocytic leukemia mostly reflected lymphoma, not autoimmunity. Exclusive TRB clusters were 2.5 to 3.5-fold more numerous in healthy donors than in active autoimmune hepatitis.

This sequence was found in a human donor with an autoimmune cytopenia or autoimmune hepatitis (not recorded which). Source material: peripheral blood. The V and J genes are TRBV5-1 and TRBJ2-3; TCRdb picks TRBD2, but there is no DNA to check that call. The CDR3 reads CASSPTSGRTDTQYF. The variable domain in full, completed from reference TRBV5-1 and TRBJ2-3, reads KAGVTQTPRYLIKTRGQQVTLSCSPISGHRSVSWYQQTPGQGLQFLFEYFSETQRNKGNFPGRFSGRQFSNSRSEMNVSTLELGDSALYLCASSPTSGRTDTQYFGPGTRLTVL.